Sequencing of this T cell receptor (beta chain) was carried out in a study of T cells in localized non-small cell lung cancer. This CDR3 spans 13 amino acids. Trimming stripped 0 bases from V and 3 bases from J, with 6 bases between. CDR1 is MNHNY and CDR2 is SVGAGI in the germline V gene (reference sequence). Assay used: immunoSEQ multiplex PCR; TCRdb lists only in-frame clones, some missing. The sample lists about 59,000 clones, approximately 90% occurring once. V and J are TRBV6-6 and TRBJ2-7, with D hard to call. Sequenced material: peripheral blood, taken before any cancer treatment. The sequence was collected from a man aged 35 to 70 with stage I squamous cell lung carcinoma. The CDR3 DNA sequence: TGTGCCAGCAGTTACTCGAGAGTCTACGAGCAGTACTTC. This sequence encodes CASSYSRVYEQYF.